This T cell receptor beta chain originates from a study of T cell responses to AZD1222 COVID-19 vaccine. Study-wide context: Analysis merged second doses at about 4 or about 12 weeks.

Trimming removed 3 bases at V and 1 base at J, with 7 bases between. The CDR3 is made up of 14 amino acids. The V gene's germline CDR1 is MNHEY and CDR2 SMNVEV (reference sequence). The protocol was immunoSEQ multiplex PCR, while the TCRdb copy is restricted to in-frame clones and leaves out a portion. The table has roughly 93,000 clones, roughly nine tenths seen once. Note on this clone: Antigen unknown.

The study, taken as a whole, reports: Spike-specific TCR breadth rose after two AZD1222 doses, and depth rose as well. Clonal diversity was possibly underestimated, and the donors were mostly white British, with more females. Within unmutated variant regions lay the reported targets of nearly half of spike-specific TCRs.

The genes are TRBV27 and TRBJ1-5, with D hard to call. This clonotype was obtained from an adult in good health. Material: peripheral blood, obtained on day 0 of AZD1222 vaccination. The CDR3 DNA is TGTGCCAGCAGTTTTTTGGCGAGCAATCAGCCCCAGCATTTT. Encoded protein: CASSFLASNQPQHF.